Each of the 26 T cell receptor beta chains below was sequenced from the same sample in a study of siplizumab effects on memory and regulatory T cells. Some clones are missing from TCRdb's copy, which holds only in-frame ones; the method was immunoSEQ multiplex PCR. The sample carries 95,000 to 110,000 clones, over 85% recorded once. The sample was Tregs sorted from blood. Source of these receptors: a human donor in good health.

The chain has TRBV19 and TRBJ1-1; D ambiguous. The V and J ends lost 1 base and 4 bases respectively, with 4 bases between them. CDR1 LNHDA and CDR2 SQIVND come from the germline V gene (reference sequence). This CDR3 has 12 residues. The CDR3 here is CASSIGTTEAFF. The CDR3 nucleotides are TGTGCCAGTAGTATAGGGACCACTGAAGCTTTCTTT.

The rearrangement uses TRBV18 and TRBJ2-7; 8 nucleotides agree with TRBD1. The CDR3 runs to 15 residues. From germline, CDR1 is KGHSH and CDR2 LQKENI. The V gene end was trimmed by 5 bases and the J gene end by 5 bases; junction bases not matched to a gene: 11. CDR3 sequence: CASSDRTGRGHEQYF. The CDR3 DNA sequence: TGTGCCAGCTCAGATAGGACAGGGCGGGGACACGAGCAGTACTTC.

The chain uses TRBV14 and TRBJ1-1; unclear D gene. This CDR3 contains 15 residues. V was shortened by 4 bases and J by 1 base, with 13 bases between the two germline ends. Per germline, CDR1 SGHDN and CDR2 FVKESK. The CDR3, as DNA: TGTGCCAGCAGCCCTCTCGCTTACAAGAACACTGAAGCTTTCTTT. Translating gives CASSPLAYKNTEAFF. Filled out from reference TRBV14 and TRBJ1-1, the complete variable domain reads EAGVTQFPSHSVIEKGQTVTLRCDPISGHDNLYWYRRVMGKEIKFLLHFVKESKQDESGMPNNRFLAERTGGTYSTLKVQPAELEDSGVYFCASSPLAYKNTEAFFGQGTRLTVV.

V is TRBV11-1 and J is TRBJ2-3; the D gene is possibly TRBD2 (6 bases). Germline V gene sequence: CDR1 SGHAT, CDR2 FQDESV (reference sequence). Trimming took 5 bases from V and 0 from J, leaving 12 bases between them. The CDR3 runs to 15 residues. The CDR3 loop is CASSPTRGSTDTQYF. CDR3 DNA sequence: TGTGCCAGCAGCCCCACGCGGGGAAGCACAGATACGCAGTATTTT.

This clone was observed a single time. The chain employs TRBV11-2 and TRBJ2-2; D may be TRBD1 or TRBD2 (5 bases each). In germline, CDR1 is SGHAT, CDR2 FQNNGV. There are 16 residues in the CDR3. Between the trimmed V and J ends, which lost 1 base and 3 bases, there was a span of 12 bases. In DNA form, the CDR3 reads TGTGCCAGCAGCTTAGTGCTGGGACCATACACCGGGGAGCTGTTTTTT. It is translated as CASSLVLGPYTGELFF.

This chain uses TRBV1 with TRBJ2-3; TRBD2 was called by the table and not checked on the DNA. TRBV1 has pseudogene status. The CDR3 length is 14 residues. This CDR3 is CTSSPLLATDTQYF. DNA for the CDR3: TGCACCAGCAGCCCCCTACTAGCTACAGATACGCAGTATTTT.

The genes are TRBV5-8 and TRBJ2-2; D gene unclear. Germline CDR1 reads SGHTS; CDR2 reads YDEGEE. The CDR3 has 13 amino acids. Trimming shortened V by 5 bases and J by 10 bases, and 15 bases separated the two germline ends. CDR3 bases: TGTGCCAGCAGAACGAGGACCGGAGTGGAGCTGTTTTTT. Protein sequence: CASRTRTGVELFF.

This sequence joins TRBV20-1 and TRBJ2-1, with unresolved D. The CDR3 covers 10 residues. Trimming shortened V by 0 bases and J by 8 bases, and 2 bases separated the two germline ends. Germline V gives CDR1 DFQATT, CDR2 SNEGSKA (reference sequence). The CDR3, as DNA: TGCAGTGCTAGAGATGATGAGCAGTTCTTC. This codes for CSARDDEQFF.

The gene calls are TRBV19 and TRBJ2-1; D call uncertain. V dropped 6 bases and J dropped 5 bases, with 17 bases sitting between them. Per germline, CDR1 LNHDA and CDR2 SQIVND (reference sequence). This CDR3 is 15 amino acids long. CDR3 DNA: TGTGCCAGTAGCCCTGTAGGTCTAGGCCACAATGAGCAGTTCTTC. Amino acids: CASSPVGLGHNEQFF.

This clone was seen a single time. The rearrangement uses TRBV6-1 and TRBJ1-5; 7 nucleotides match TRBD1. The J segment lost 1 base and the V segment lost 10 bases, leaving 7 bases of the junction unmatched. The germline V gene has CDR1 MNHNS and CDR2 SASEGT. The CDR3 loop spans 14 amino acids. CDR3 loop: CATTDRVSNQPQHF. The CDR3 DNA reads TGTGCCACTACCGACAGGGTCAGCAATCAGCCCCAGCATTTT.

The CDR3 sequence: CASSQDLAGVSYGYTF. Written as DNA, the CDR3 is TGTGCCAGCAGCCAAGATCTGGCAGGCGTGTCCTATGGCTACACCTTC. The chain couples TRBV14 to TRBJ1-2; D not certain. From germline, CDR1 is SGHDN and CDR2 FVKESK. V gave up 0 bases and J gave up 4 bases, with 15 bases separating them. This CDR3 comprises 16 residues.

The gene calls are TRBV5-1 and TRBJ2-3, with 9 bases that match TRBD2. This CDR3 has 15 amino acids. V was pared by 1 base and J by 6 bases, with 6 bases of the junction left unmatched. Per germline, CDR1 SGHRS and CDR2 YFSETQ. The CDR3 DNA reads TGCGCCAGCAGCTTGATGCTAGCGGGAACCGATACGCAGTATTTT. It specifies CASSLMLAGTDTQYF.

V gene TRBV5-1 combines with J gene TRBJ1-2; 7 bases line up with TRBD1. V was pared by 3 bases and J by 4 bases, with 3 bases of the junction left unmatched. Germline CDR1 is SGHRS and CDR2 is YFSETQ. The CDR3 is 13 residues long. CDR3 bases: TGCGCCAGCAGCTGGGACAGTTTCTATGGCTACACCTTC. Amino acid sequence: CASSWDSFYGYTF.

This clone appeared a single time. This chain links TRBV27 with TRBJ1-2; D is uncertain. Trimming took 6 bases from V and 8 from J, leaving 19 bases between them. CDR1 and CDR2 from the germline V gene are MNHEY and SMNVEV (reference sequence). This CDR3 comprises 14 residues. The CDR3 region has the DNA TGTGCCAGCAGCCCAATGGGCACGAAAGGGGGCTACACCTTC. Its translation is CASSPMGTKGGYTF.

The chain uses TRBV7-2 and TRBJ1-1, with a tentative D call TRBD1 (5 bases). The germline CDR1 and CDR2 sequences are SGHTA and FQGNSA. Trimming removed 5 bases from V and 1 base from J, with 8 bases in between. The CDR3 runs 13 residues. The CDR3 is CASSTTANTEAFF. DNA for the CDR3: TGTGCCAGCAGCACGACAGCGAACACTGAAGCTTTCTTT.

This clone was picked up one time. The chain has TRBV4-1 and TRBJ2-5; TRBD2 aligns across 11 bases. Trimming cost V 3 bases and J 4 bases; bases outside gene matches: 1. Germline V lookup: CDR1 MGHRA, CDR2 YSYEKL. The CDR3 sequence is 14 residues long. CDR3 sequence: CASSQGLAVETQYF. CDR3 DNA sequence: TGCGCCAGCAGCCAGGGACTAGCGGTAGAGACCCAGTACTTC.

This clone was counted once. The chain has TRBV14 and TRBJ2-3; D is possibly TRBD1 or TRBD2 (5 bases each). CDR1 is SGHDN, CDR2 FVKESK, per germline. CDR3 size: 17 residues. Trimming removed 0 bases from V and 1 base from J, with 14 bases in between. The CDR3 DNA reads as TGTGCCAGCAGCCAAGACCTACGGGGCCGTGGCACAGATACGCAGTATTTT. Its protein is CASSQDLRGRGTDTQYF.

The genes are TRBV9 and TRBJ1-5; 9 bases line up with TRBD1. CDR1 is SGDLS and CDR2 is YYNGEE in the germline V gene. The CDR3 is 15 amino acids. With V trimmed by 4 bases and J by 3 bases, 5 bases remained unmatched. The CDR3 DNA reads TGTGCCAGCAGCCCGGGACAGGGCCTCAATCAGCCCCAGCATTTT. Protein: CASSPGQGLNQPQHF.

The V and J genes are TRBV6-5 and TRBJ1-1; 8 nucleotides match TRBD1. Trimming took 5 bases from V and 4 from J; bases not matched to a gene: 9. The V gene's germline CDR1 is MNHEY and CDR2 SVGAGI. The CDR3 spans 15 residues. The CDR3 loop is CASSQMTTGGTEAFF. Here the CDR3 DNA reads TGTGCCAGCAGTCAGATGACCACAGGGGGCACTGAAGCTTTCTTT.

This clone was picked up one time. This sequence joins TRBV5-6 and TRBJ1-1; D is uncertain. CDR1 is SGHDT and CDR2 is YYEEEE in the germline V gene. The CDR3 totals 15 residues. V lost 2 bases and J 5 bases, leaving 16 bases between the germline ends. The CDR3 sequence: CASSLVGRARTEAFF. The CDR3 DNA reads TGTGCCAGCAGCTTAGTGGGGAGGGCGAGAACTGAAGCTTTCTTT. Combining the CDR3 with reference TRBV5-6 and TRBJ1-1 gives the whole variable domain DAGVTQSPTHLIKTRGQQVTLRCSPKSGHDTVSWYQQALGQGPQFIFQYYEEEERQRGNFPDRFSGHQFPNYSSELNVNALLLGDSALYLCASSLVGRARTEAFFGQGTRLTVV.

This clone was observed once. V is TRBV9 and J is TRBJ2-7; possible D gene TRBD1, 6 bases. The V end was cut by 2 bases, the J end by 2 bases, with 11 bases between. Germline CDR1 and CDR2: SGDLS and YYNGEE. This CDR3 contains 14 residues. The CDR3 DNA follows: TGTGCCAGCAGCGTGGGGGCCACACCCTACGAGCAGTACTTC. This translates into CASSVGATPYEQYF.

The chain recombines TRBV7-2 with TRBJ2-3; TRBD2 matches 10 bases. V trimming: 0 bases; J trimming: 7 bases; junction bases outside the gene matches: 7. The CDR3 spans 16 residues. In germline, CDR1 is SGHTA, CDR2 FQGNSA. CDR3 sequence: CASSLAGSGRANTQYF. The CDR3 nucleotides are TGTGCCAGCAGCTTAGCGGGGAGCGGGAGGGCTAATACGCAGTATTTT.

The rearrangement uses TRBV5-4 and TRBJ2-3; D is tentatively TRBD1 or TRBD2 (5 bases each). Germline loops: CDR1 SGHNT, CDR2 YYREEE (reference sequence). The CDR3 runs 14 residues. The V gene lost 4 bases and the J gene lost 6 bases, with 15 bases spanning the gap. This CDR3 reads CASSPLTGPDTQYF. The CDR3 nucleotides are TGTGCCAGCAGCCCTCTAACGGGGCCGGATACGCAGTATTTT.

This chain joins TRBV5-1 and TRBJ2-7; D not certain. Trimming pared 0 bases from V and 2 bases from J, leaving 15 bases between. The germline V gene has CDR1 SGHRS and CDR2 YFSETQ. The CDR3 consists of 16 residues. DNA of the CDR3: TGCGCCAGCAGCTTGGCCGTAGGTCCAGTGCCCTACGAGCAGTACTTC. This codes for CASSLAVGPVPYEQYF.

This clone was picked up one time. V usage is TRBV5-1 and J usage is TRBJ1-2; D ambiguous. Germline V gene sequence: CDR1 SGHRS, CDR2 YFSETQ. V was clipped by 2 bases and J by 5 bases, with 13 bases between them. The length of the CDR3 is 14 residues. The DNA of the CDR3 is TGCGCCAGCAGCTTAGACGGAACAAAGTATGGCTACACCTTC. It specifies CASSLDGTKYGYTF.

This clone was seen a single time. This chain connects TRBV30 to TRBJ2-5; TRBD1 matches 9 bases. This CDR3 comprises 13 residues. CDR1 is GTSNPN and CDR2 is SVGIG in the germline V gene (reference sequence). J lost 4 bases, V lost 8 bases, and 8 bases had no gene match. CDR3 nucleotide sequence: TGTGCCGGTGCCGGGACAGGGAGAGAGACCCAGTACTTC. This codes for CAGAGTGRETQYF.